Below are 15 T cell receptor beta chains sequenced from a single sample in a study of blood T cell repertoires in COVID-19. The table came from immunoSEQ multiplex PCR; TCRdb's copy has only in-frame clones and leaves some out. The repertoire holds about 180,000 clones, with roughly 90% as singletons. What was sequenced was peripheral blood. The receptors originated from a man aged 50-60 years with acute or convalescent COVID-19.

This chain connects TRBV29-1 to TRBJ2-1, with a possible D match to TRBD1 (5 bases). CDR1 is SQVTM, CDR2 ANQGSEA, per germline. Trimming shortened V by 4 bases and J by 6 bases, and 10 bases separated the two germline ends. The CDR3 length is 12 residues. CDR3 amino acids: CSVAPGLNEQFF. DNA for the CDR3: TGCAGCGTTGCTCCAGGGCTCAATGAGCAGTTCTTC.

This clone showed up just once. CDR3 DNA sequence: TGTGCCAGCAGACCAGACAGTGCGAACACCGGGGAGCTGTTTTTT. Amino acids: CASRPDSANTGELFF. The gene calls are TRBV7-2 and TRBJ2-2; tentatively, D is TRBD1 (5 bases). V was shortened by 6 bases and J by 0 bases, with 11 bases between the two germline ends. This CDR3 spans 15 amino acids. Germline CDR1 and CDR2: SGHTA and FQGNSA.

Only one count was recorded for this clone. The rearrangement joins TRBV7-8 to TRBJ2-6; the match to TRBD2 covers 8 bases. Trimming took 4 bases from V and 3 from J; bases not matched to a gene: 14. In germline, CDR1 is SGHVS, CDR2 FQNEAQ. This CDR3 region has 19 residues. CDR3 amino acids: CASSSPLRVAGIGANVLTF. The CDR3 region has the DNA TGTGCCAGCAGCTCCCCTTTGAGAGTAGCGGGAATTGGGGCCAACGTCCTGACTTTC.

In nucleotides, the CDR3 is TGTGCCACCCGGACAGGGGGGCCCCCCGAGCAGTACTTC. It is translated as CATRTGGPPEQYF. This chain joins TRBV28 and TRBJ2-7, with 10 nucleotides matching TRBD1. Looked up from germline, CDR1 is MDHEN and CDR2 is SYDVKM. CDR3 length equals 13 residues. V dropped 10 bases and J dropped 6; count of bases not matched to a gene: 9. Full variable domain (missing parts from reference TRBV28 and TRBJ2-7): DVKVTQSSRYLVKRTGEKVFLECVQDMDHENMFWYRQDPGLGLRLIYFSYDVKMKEKGDIPEGYSVSREKKERFSLILESASTNQTSMYLCATRTGGPPEQYFGPGTRLTVT.

CDR3 bases: TGTGCCACCAGCAGAGATCGGGACAGCTACGAGCAGTACGTC. Translation: CATSRDRDSYEQYV. The chain combines TRBV15 with TRBJ2-7, with 7 bases fitting TRBD1. V shed 0 bases, J shed 3 bases, and the junction held 2 bases outside the gene matches. This CDR3 has 14 residues. Germline V gives CDR1 LNHNV, CDR2 YYDKDF (reference sequence).

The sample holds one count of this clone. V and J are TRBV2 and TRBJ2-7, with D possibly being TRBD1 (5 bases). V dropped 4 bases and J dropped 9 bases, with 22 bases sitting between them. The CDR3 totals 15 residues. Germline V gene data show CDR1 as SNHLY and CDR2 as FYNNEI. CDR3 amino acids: CASSVLGAADEGQYV. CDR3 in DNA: TGTGCCAGCAGTGTCTTAGGGGCGGCTGATGAAGGGCAGTACGTC.

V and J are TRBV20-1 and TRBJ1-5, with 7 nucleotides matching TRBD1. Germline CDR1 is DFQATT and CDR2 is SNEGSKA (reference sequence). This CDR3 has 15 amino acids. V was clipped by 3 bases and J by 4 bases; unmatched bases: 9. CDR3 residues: CSASRDSISNQPQHF. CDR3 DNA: TGCAGTGCTAGTCGGGACAGTATTTCGAATCAGCCCCAGCATTTT.

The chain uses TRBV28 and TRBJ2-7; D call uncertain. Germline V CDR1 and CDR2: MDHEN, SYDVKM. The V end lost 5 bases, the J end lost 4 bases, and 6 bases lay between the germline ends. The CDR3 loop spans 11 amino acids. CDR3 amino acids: CASSPRYEQYF. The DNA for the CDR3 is TGTGCCAGCAGTCCCCGTTACGAGCAGTACTTC.

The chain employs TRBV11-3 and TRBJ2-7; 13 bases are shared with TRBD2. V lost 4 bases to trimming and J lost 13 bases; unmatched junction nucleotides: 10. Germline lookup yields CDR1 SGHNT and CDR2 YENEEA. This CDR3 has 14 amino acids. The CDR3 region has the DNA TGTGCCAGCAGCTCCTCCGGGACTAGCGGGATCCTTTACTTC. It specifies CASSSSGTSGILYF.

CDR3 protein: CAISDERVRNEQFF. For the CDR3, the DNA is TGTGCCATCAGTGATGAACGGGTTAGGAATGAGCAGTTCTTC. The chain is built from TRBV10-3 and TRBJ2-1; D ambiguous. CDR1 and CDR2 (germline): ENHRY, SYGVKD. Deletions cut 3 bases from V and 7 bases from J, with 13 bases between. The CDR3 spans 14 residues.

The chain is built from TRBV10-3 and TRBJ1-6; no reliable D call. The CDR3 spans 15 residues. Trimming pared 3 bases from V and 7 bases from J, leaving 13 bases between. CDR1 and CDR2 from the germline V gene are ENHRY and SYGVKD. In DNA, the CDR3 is TGTGCCATCAGTGAAACCCCAGGTTACAATTCACCCCTCCACTTT. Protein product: CAISETPGYNSPLHF.

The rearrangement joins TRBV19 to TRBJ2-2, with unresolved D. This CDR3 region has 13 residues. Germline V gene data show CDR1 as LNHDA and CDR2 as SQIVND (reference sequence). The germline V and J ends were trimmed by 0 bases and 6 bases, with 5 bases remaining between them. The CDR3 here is CASSIDQSGELFF. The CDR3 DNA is TGTGCCAGTAGTATAGATCAGTCCGGGGAGCTGTTTTTT.

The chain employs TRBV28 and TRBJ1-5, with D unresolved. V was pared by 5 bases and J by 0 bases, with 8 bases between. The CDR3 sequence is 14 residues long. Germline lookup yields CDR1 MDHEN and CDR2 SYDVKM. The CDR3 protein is CASSRAYSNQPQHF. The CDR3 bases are TGTGCCAGCAGTCGCGCATATAGCAATCAGCCCCAGCATTTT.

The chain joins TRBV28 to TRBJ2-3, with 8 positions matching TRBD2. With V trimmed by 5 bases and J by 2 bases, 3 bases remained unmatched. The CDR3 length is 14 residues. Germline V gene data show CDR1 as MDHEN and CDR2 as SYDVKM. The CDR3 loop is CASSRAGATDTQYF. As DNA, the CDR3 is TGTGCCAGCAGTCGAGCGGGAGCCACAGATACGCAGTATTTT.

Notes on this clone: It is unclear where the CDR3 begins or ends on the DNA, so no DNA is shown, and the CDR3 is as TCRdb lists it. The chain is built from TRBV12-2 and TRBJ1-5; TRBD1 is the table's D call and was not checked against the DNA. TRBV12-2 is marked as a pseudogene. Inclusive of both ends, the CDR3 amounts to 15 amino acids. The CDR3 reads CASRFGTGNGQPQHF.